The source of this T cell receptor (beta chain) is a study of blood T cell repertoires in COVID-19. Study-wide background: Italy, Spain and the United States were the sources of the convalescent and acute COVID-19 samples.

The CDR3 spans 15 residues. Germline loops: CDR1 SGDLS, CDR2 YYNGEE. V trimming: 3 bases; J trimming: 6 bases; junction bases outside the gene matches: 4. Assay used: immunoSEQ multiplex PCR; TCRdb lists only in-frame clones, some missing. The sample records 350,000 to 400,000 clones, just over 90% being singletons. The sample comprised PBMCs or T cells enriched from blood (not recorded which). This receptor was identified in a woman in her 40s who had been exposed to COVID-19. This sequence joins TRBV9 and TRBJ2-1, with 12 bases aligning to TRBD1. The DNA of the CDR3 is TGTGCCAGCAGCGCTCCGGGACAGGGGGCCAATGAGCAGTTCTTC. This codes for CASSAPGQGANEQFF. Full variable domain (missing parts from reference TRBV9 and TRBJ2-1): DSGVTQTPKHLITATGQRVTLRCSPRSGDLSVYWYQQSLDQGLQFLIQYYNGEERAKGNILERFSAQQFPDLHSELNLSSLELGDSALYFCASSAPGQGANEQFFGPGTRLTVL.